A single sample gave rise to the 19 T cell receptor beta chains below, sequenced in a study of T cell responses to AZD1222 COVID-19 vaccine. TCRdb's copy holds only in-frame clones and misses some; the assay was immunoSEQ multiplex PCR. The data contain some 190,000 clones, about 93% of them singletons. Here the sequenced sample was peripheral blood, taken 28 days after the second AZD1222 dose. The source is an adult who received the AZD1222 COVID-19 vaccine.

The count of this clone is one. V is TRBV6-5 and J is TRBJ1-6; TRBD1 is a possible D gene (5 bases). V was clipped by 4 bases and J by 11 bases, with 18 bases between them. CDR3 size: 15 residues. Germline CDR1 and CDR2: MNHEY and SVGAGI. The CDR3 protein is CASSSPGGGMTPLHF. The CDR3 nucleotides read TGTGCCAGCAGTTCCCCCGGGGGAGGGATGACACCCCTCCACTTT.

This chain links TRBV24-1 with TRBJ1-5; weak D call: TRBD1 (6 bases). This CDR3 spans 12 amino acids. Trimming took off 9 bases at V and 5 bases at J, with 10 bases between the two ends. Germline-derived CDR1 and CDR2 are KGHDR and SFDVKD. CDR3 residues: CATSAGDQPQHF. CDR3 in DNA: TGTGCCACCTCGGCAGGGGATCAGCCCCAGCATTTT.

J is TRBJ2-2 and V is TRBV7-3; 7 bases map to TRBD1. This CDR3 has 15 amino acids. Unmatched junction bases numbered 7, after V lost 5 bases and J lost 4 bases. Germline V gene data show CDR1 as SGHTA and CDR2 as FQGTGA. The CDR3 nucleotides read TGTGCCAGCAGCGCCGGACAGGTTAGCACCGGGGAGCTGTTTTTT. This sequence encodes CASSAGQVSTGELFF.

The rearrangement links TRBV4-3 to TRBJ1-6; 12 nucleotides line up with TRBD1. Germline values: CDR1 LGHNA, CDR2 YSLEER. This CDR3 contains 16 residues. The V and J ends lost 3 bases and 9 bases, in that order; junction bases with no gene match: 6. CDR3: CASSQGQGAIGSPLHF. The CDR3 DNA reads as TGCGCCAGCAGCCAGGGACAGGGGGCGATCGGTTCACCCCTCCACTTT.

This clone was observed a single time. The chain couples TRBV6-5 to TRBJ1-1; 8 positions match TRBD1. Germline V gene lookup returns CDR1 MNHEY and CDR2 SVGAGI. This CDR3 has 12 residues. The V segment lost 7 bases and the J segment 7 bases; nucleotides outside the gene matches: 5. This CDR3 reads CASIQGAGEAFF. The CDR3 DNA sequence: TGTGCCAGCATCCAGGGGGCAGGTGAAGCTTTCTTT.

The chain has TRBV27 and TRBJ2-7; D is unclear. CDR3 length equals 13 residues. V was cut by 6 bases and J by 6 bases, with 15 bases left in between. Per germline, CDR1 MNHEY and CDR2 SMNVEV (reference sequence). The CDR3: CASSLLGSVEQYF. The CDR3 DNA reads TGTGCCAGCAGCCTATTGGGGTCTGTCGAGCAGTACTTC.

The gene calls are TRBV10-1 and TRBJ2-7; 8 nucleotides line up with TRBD1. The J segment lost 5 bases and the V segment lost 6 bases, leaving 6 bases of the junction unmatched. CDR1 is WNHNN, CDR2 SYGVQD, per germline (reference sequence). This CDR3 comprises 13 residues. The CDR3 loop reads CASSPDRDHEQYF. Written as DNA, the CDR3 is TGCGCCAGCAGCCCGGACAGGGACCACGAGCAGTACTTC.

This clone was seen only once. This chain joins TRBV12-3 or TRBV12-4 and TRBJ2-1; maybe TRBD2 (5 bases). V was trimmed by 9 bases and J by 12 bases, leaving 21 bases between them. The CDR3 has 13 residues. CDR3 amino acids: CASWPGIPVGQFF. The DNA of the CDR3 is TGTGCCAGTTGGCCGGGGATCCCGGTCGGGCAGTTCTTC.

The chain employs TRBV18 and TRBJ2-2; 10 positions match TRBD2. CDR3 length equals 16 residues. Unmatched junction bases numbered 5, after V lost 3 bases and J lost 4 bases. CDR1 is KGHSH and CDR2 is LQKENI in the germline V gene. The CDR3 loop is CASSPSQRGGTGELFF. The CDR3 DNA follows: TGTGCCAGCTCACCGTCCCAGCGGGGGGGCACCGGGGAGCTGTTTTTT. Full variable domain (remainder filled in from reference TRBV18 and TRBJ2-2): NAGVMQNPRHLVRRRGQEARLRCSPMKGHSHVYWYRQLPEEGLKFMVYLQKENIIDESGMPKERFSAEFPKEGPSILRIQQVVRGDSAAYFCASSPSQRGGTGELFFGEGSRLTVL.

The sample holds one count of this clone. This chain links TRBV7-9 with TRBJ2-5; the D is unclear. This CDR3 spans 12 amino acids. V shed 3 bases and J shed 1 base, with 3 bases lying between them. Germline V gene lookup returns CDR1 SEHNR and CDR2 FQNEAQ (reference sequence). The DNA of the CDR3 is TGTGCCAGCAGCTTGGGCCAAGAGACCCAGTACTTC. Protein sequence: CASSLGQETQYF.

The chain employs TRBV27 and TRBJ1-2; a possible D gene is TRBD1 (6 bases). Germline loops: CDR1 MNHEY, CDR2 SMNVEV (reference sequence). Trimming shortened V by 6 bases and J by 9 bases, and 17 bases separated the two germline ends. The CDR3 has 13 residues. The CDR3 DNA follows: TGTGCCAGCAGCTTCAGGGACATGAGGAGCTACACCTTC. It specifies CASSFRDMRSYTF.

V is TRBV9 and J is TRBJ2-2; 9 positions match TRBD1. V shed 3 bases, J shed 0 bases, and the junction held 3 bases outside the gene matches. The germline CDR1 and CDR2 sequences are SGDLS and YYNGEE. The CDR3 sequence is 16 residues long. The CDR3 nucleotides are TGTGCCAGCAGCGAGGGGACAGGGCCGAACACCGGGGAGCTGTTTTTT. Its protein product is CASSEGTGPNTGELFF.

The V gene is TRBV27, the J gene TRBJ2-4, with D possibly being TRBD1 (5 bases). Germline-derived CDR1 and CDR2 are MNHEY and SMNVEV (reference sequence). Trimming pared 5 bases from V and 4 bases from J, leaving 9 bases between. CDR3 length: 13 residues. In DNA, the CDR3 is TGTGCCAGCAGTGGAGACAGTAAAAACATTCAGTACTTC. As protein: CASSGDSKNIQYF.

The chain is built from TRBV5-1 and TRBJ1-4, with no clear D. CDR1 and CDR2 from the germline V gene are SGHRS and YFSETQ. The CDR3 is made up of 14 amino acids. V lost 0 bases and J 4 bases, leaving 7 bases between the germline ends. The DNA for the CDR3 is TGCGCCAGCAGCTTGGAAGGAGTTAATGAAAAACTGTTTTTT. Its translation: CASSLEGVNEKLFF. The entire variable domain, with the rest obtained from reference TRBV5-1 and TRBJ1-4, is as follows: KAGVTQTPRYLIKTRGQQVTLSCSPISGHRSVSWYQQTPGQGLQFLFEYFSETQRNKGNFPGRFSGRQFSNSRSEMNVSTLELGDSALYLCASSLEGVNEKLFFGSGTQLSVL.

The rearrangement links TRBV2 to TRBJ2-5; tentatively, D is TRBD2 (6 bases). In germline, CDR1 is SNHLY, CDR2 FYNNEI. The CDR3 extends over 14 amino acids. Trimming shortened V by 4 bases and J by 2 bases, and 11 bases separated the two germline ends. CDR3 loop: CASSAGTWQETQYF. CDR3 in DNA: TGTGCCAGCAGTGCGGGGACTTGGCAAGAGACCCAGTACTTC.

This chain connects TRBV5-1 to TRBJ2-5, with 10 bases aligning to TRBD1. The CDR3 spans 16 residues. The junction had 8 bases not matched to a gene; V was cut back by 4 bases and J by 2 bases. The germline gives CDR1 SGHRS, CDR2 YFSETQ. Here the CDR3 reads CASSTGQGGAQETQYF. CDR3 nucleotides: TGCGCCAGCAGCACTGGACAGGGGGGAGCTCAAGAGACCCAGTACTTC.

V usage is TRBV5-1 and J usage is TRBJ1-1; 9 nucleotides match TRBD1. V lost 2 bases to trimming and J lost 0 bases; unmatched junction nucleotides: 5. The CDR3 runs to 16 residues. Germline CDR1 is SGHRS and CDR2 is YFSETQ. DNA for the CDR3: TGCGCCAGCAGCTTCGGGACAGGGCCCGTGAACACTGAAGCTTTCTTT. The encoded protein is CASSFGTGPVNTEAFF.

This clone was recorded only once. The V gene is TRBV2, the J gene TRBJ1-2; D might be TRBD1 (6 bases). Per germline, CDR1 SNHLY and CDR2 FYNNEI. V was trimmed by 6 bases and J by 0 bases, leaving 17 bases between them. This CDR3 is 16 amino acids long. The CDR3, as DNA: TGTGCCAGCAGCAGGGGTTTCAGGGGCTCTAACTATGGCTACACCTTC. It is translated as CASSRGFRGSNYGYTF.

Written as DNA, the CDR3 is TGTGCCAGCAGCTCAGATTCGGGCTTGGGGAATGAGCAGTTCTTC. It is translated as CASSSDSGLGNEQFF. V gene TRBV7-3 combines with J gene TRBJ2-1; D gene uncertain. With 4 bases removed from V and 7 bases from J, the gap between germline ends came to 17 bases. CDR1 SGHTA and CDR2 FQGTGA come from the germline V gene. CDR3 length: 15 residues.